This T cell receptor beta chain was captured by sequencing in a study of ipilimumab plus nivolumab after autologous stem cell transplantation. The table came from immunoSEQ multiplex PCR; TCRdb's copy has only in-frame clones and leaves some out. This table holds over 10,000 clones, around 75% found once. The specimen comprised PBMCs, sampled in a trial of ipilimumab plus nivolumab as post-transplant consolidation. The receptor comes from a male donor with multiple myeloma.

The CDR3 protein is CASSLVDRGEQYF. CDR3 DNA sequence: TGTGCCAGCAGCTTAGTCGACAGGGGCGAGCAGTACTTC. V gene TRBV7-9 combines with J gene TRBJ2-7, with 8 nucleotides matching TRBD1. V was pared by 1 base and J by 6 bases, with 2 bases of the junction left unmatched. Germline CDR1 reads SEHNR; CDR2 reads FQNEAQ (reference sequence). The CDR3 has 13 residues.